This T cell receptor (beta chain) was sequenced in a study of OX40 agonist ivuxolimab in advanced cancers. Study-level background: Ivuxolimab was an agonistic, fully human IgG2 monoclonal antibody directed against OX40 (CD134), a costimulatory receptor. Intravenous ivuxolimab was administered to patients every 2 weeks at six dose levels: 0.01, 0.1, 0.3, 1.5, 3 and 10 mg/kg. The paper reports the monotherapy dose-escalation portion (N = 52 patients) of the phase I ivuxolimab trial. Prior anti-PD-1, anti-PD-L1 or anti-CTLA-4 therapy was permitted, and checkpoint inhibitors had been received by roughly 42% of dose-escalation patients. Of the roughly 52 dose-escalation patients, hepatocellular carcinoma was present in about 20, melanoma in roughly 15, renal cell carcinoma in 9 and head and neck cancer in 9. The point of sequencing TCRbeta in the periphery was to test whether ivuxolimab changed TCR sequence diversity and drove clonal T-cell expansion. Partial responses occurred in three dose-escalation patients: two with cutaneous melanoma and one with hepatocellular carcinoma. The dose-escalation cohort was over 70% male with a mean age of approximately 60 years, ranging from roughly 20 to 85.

According to the germline V gene (reference sequence), CDR1 reads GTSNPN and CDR2 reads SVGIG. V is pruned by 1 base and J by 9 bases, leaving 11 bases of the junction without a gene match. Spanning cysteine to phenylalanine, the CDR3 consists of 15 amino acids. Only the CDR3 region is kept as DNA, spanning 45 bases read in frame from base 1. Patients with a history of autoimmune disease or receiving systemic immunosuppression were excluded from the trial. Peripheral blood for TCR sequencing was drawn from every dose cohort at baseline, at cycle 4 day 1 and at cycle 7 day 1. The samples were taken from a phase I, first-in-human, multicenter, open-label dose-escalation trial of ivuxolimab. Adults with locally advanced or metastatic melanoma, renal cell carcinoma, hepatocellular carcinoma or head and neck squamous cell carcinoma were enrolled in the trial. Before TCR sequencing, CD4+ T cells and CD8+ T cells were sorted from peripheral blood as separate populations.

Genomic DNA was isolated from the sorted cells so that the TCRbeta CDR3 region could be sequenced. TCRbeta CDR3 regions were sequenced using the immunoSEQ Assay. Held by TCRdb, this immuneACCESS table contains in-frame sequences only and omits some clones. Under half of the omission traces to an unresolved V gene where checked; the cause of the rest is unknown. Present in this sample are tens of thousands of clones, nearly 95% of which were seen just once. Approximately 25% of the sample belongs to the ten largest clones. Turning to this clone: The target of this receptor is not known. Per-base quality was not reported, and no clone a single base away is much larger than it.

Results and caveats for the whole study, not just this receptor: Antigen specificity was not determined for the clonally expanded peripheral T cells. On average, CD8+ T cells showed more expanded clones than CD4+ T cells after ivuxolimab. In partial responders in the 0.1-3.0 mg/kg groups, normalized peripheral clonal expansion was found to be among the lowest, especially among CD8+ T cells. At doses of 0.1 to 3.0 mg/kg, clonal expansion of both CD4+ and CD8+ T cells in blood was seen between baseline and week 6. Low levels of normalized T-cell clonal expansion were also shown by some nonresponding patients.

This clonotype was obtained from an adult with an advanced solid tumor such as melanoma, head and neck, liver or kidney cancer. The V and J segments used are TRBV30 and TRBJ2-1, and 8 junction bases match TRBD2. The material sequenced was CD4+ or CD8+ T cells sorted from blood, taken in a trial of the OX40 agonist ivuxolimab. CDR3 sequence: CAWSGHPGGPSEQFF. The DNA is as follows: TGTGCCTGGAGTGGCCATCCGGGAGGGCCGAGTGAGCAGTTCTTC.